This TCR beta chain was sequenced for a study of CD8 T cells in Susac syndrome. The authors reverse transcribed about 0.5 to 1 ug RNA with random hexamers. TCR beta CDR3 was amplified by immunoSEQ covering 54 Vbeta and 13 Jbeta. TCRdb used MiXCR to reprocess the immunoSEQ multiplex PCR reads, holding one entry per CDR3 protein. The sample lists roughly 330,000 distinct CDR3 sequences, roughly 94% occurring once. The CDR3 covers 14 residues. Trimming took 6 bases from V and 5 from J; bases not matched to a gene: 7. Looked up from germline, CDR1 is MNHNY and CDR2 is SVGAGI (reference sequence). The TCR was taken from a human donor with multiple sclerosis. The chain employs TRBV6-6 and TRBJ2-7; 10 bases align to TRBD1. Sequencing input: CD4+ T cells from PBMCs. The CDR3 coding sequence is TGTGCCAGCAGATTGGGACAGGGGATCCACGAGCAGTACTTC. Protein sequence: CASRLGQGIHEQYF.